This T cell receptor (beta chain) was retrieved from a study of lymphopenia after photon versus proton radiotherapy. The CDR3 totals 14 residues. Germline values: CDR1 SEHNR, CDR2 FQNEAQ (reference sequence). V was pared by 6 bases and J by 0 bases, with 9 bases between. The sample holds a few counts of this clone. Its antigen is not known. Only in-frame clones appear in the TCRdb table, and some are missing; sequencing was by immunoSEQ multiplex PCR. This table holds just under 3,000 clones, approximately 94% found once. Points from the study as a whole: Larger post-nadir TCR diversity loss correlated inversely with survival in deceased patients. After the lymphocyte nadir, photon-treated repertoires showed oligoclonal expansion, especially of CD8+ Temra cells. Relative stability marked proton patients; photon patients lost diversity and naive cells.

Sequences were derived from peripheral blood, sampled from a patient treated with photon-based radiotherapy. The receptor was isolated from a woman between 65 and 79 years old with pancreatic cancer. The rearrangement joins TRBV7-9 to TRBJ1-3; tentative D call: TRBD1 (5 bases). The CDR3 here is CASSTGFSGNTIYF. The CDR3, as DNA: TGTGCCAGCAGTACAGGCTTCTCTGGAAACACCATATATTTT.